This T cell receptor (beta chain) is from a study of blood T cell repertoires in COVID-19. Germline V gene data show CDR1 as MDHEN and CDR2 as SYDVKM. The CDR3 is 16 residues long. V dropped 6 bases and J dropped 4 bases, with 22 bases sitting between them. The protocol was immunoSEQ multiplex PCR, while the TCRdb copy is restricted to in-frame clones and leaves out a portion. The repertoire holds about 130,000 clones, with more than 70% as singletons. This chain uses TRBV28 with TRBJ2-7; possible D gene TRBD2, 6 bases. The origin of this receptor is a woman of 80 years or more with COVID-19, enrolled during active disease. Input material: peripheral blood. In DNA form, the CDR3 reads TGTGCCAGCAGCCTCCGCGGGACCCGAGCGACTTACGAGCAGTACTTC. It yields the protein CASSLRGTRATYEQYF.